This T cell receptor (beta chain) was found in a study of T cells in Graves' hyperthyroidism and ophthalmopathy. Amplification of TCR beta CDR3 regions used RNA as the template. With the HTBI primer set, the TCR CDR3 went through a first round of RT-PCR. TCRdb processed the multiplex PCR reads anew with MiXCR; each CDR3 protein has one entry. The table lists about 300,000 distinct CDR3 sequences, 12% to 15% of them singletons, with roughly 8.2% in the top ten. This CDR3 comprises 14 residues. Germline loops: CDR1 LNHDA, CDR2 SQIVND (reference sequence). Trimming left V 3 bases short and J 6 bases short, with 12 bases between.

Specimen: blood. The chain is built from TRBV19 and TRBJ1-5; D possibly corresponds to TRBD1 (5 bases). The sequence derives from a middle-aged woman with Graves' hyperthyroidism. Written as DNA, the CDR3 is TGTGCCAGTAGTATTCAGGCAGGGAGTCAGCCCCAGCATTTT. Its translation: CASSIQAGSQPQHF.